These 13 T cell receptor beta chains originate from one sample sequenced in a study of spatial heterogeneity in lung cancer. The time point was: sample taken at primary tumor resection. Whole RNA, which was extracted from tumor, nontumor lung tissue or frozen PBMC, was sequenced without any cell sorting. TCRdb reanalysed the 5' RACE reads using MiXCR and keeps one entry per CDR3 protein. The sample contains more than 85,000 distinct CDR3 sequences, roughly 9.5% of which appear only once. Source: PBMCs, taken at surgery. The receptors here all came from a male donor with early-stage non-small cell lung cancer.

This clonotype was seen repeatedly, ten times or more. The junction and the germline gene differ at one end; a read error may be behind it. This chain links TRBV7-9 with TRBJ2-7, with D perhaps matching TRBD1 (5 bases). CDR3 size: 11 residues. CDR1 and CDR2 (germline): SEHNR, FQNEAQ (reference sequence). CDR3 sequence: CASSLGDEQYF. DNA of the CDR3: TGTGCCAGCAGTTTAGGGGACGAGCAGTACTTC.

The V and J genes are TRBV10-3 and TRBJ1-6; TRBD1 matches 9 bases. Germline lookup yields CDR1 ENHRY and CDR2 SYGVKD. The CDR3 length is 13 residues. Trimming cost V 11 bases and J 8 bases; bases outside gene matches: 7. CDR3 in amino acids: CALSDRGDSPLHF. As DNA, the CDR3 is TGTGCCCTTTCCGACAGGGGGGATTCACCCCTCCACTTT.

This clonotype was seen many times. The gene calls are TRBV18 and TRBJ2-1, with TRBD2 matching over 8 bases. Looked up from germline, CDR1 is KGHSH and CDR2 is LQKENI. V shed 6 bases, J shed 8 bases, and the junction held 6 bases outside the gene matches. The CDR3 contains 13 residues. CDR3 in amino acids: CASSPAGGYEQFF. The CDR3 DNA reads as TGTGCCAGCTCCCCGGCGGGGGGCTATGAGCAGTTCTTC.

Written as DNA, the CDR3 is TGTGCCACCAGCAGAGATCAAGGGTCCGGATTAGCTACTGGGGAGCTGTTTTTT. It yields the protein CATSRDQGSGLATGELFF. The chain combines TRBV15 with TRBJ2-2; D is ambiguous. This CDR3 spans 18 amino acids. The germline CDR1 and CDR2 sequences are LNHNV and YYDKDF (reference sequence). Trimming pared 0 bases from V and 8 bases from J, leaving 22 bases between. The variable domain in full, completed from reference TRBV15 and TRBJ2-2, reads DAMVIQNPRYQVTQFGKPVTLSCSQTLNHNVMYWYQQKSSQAPKLLFHYYDKDFNNEADTPDNFQSRRPNTSFCFLDIRSPGLGDTAMYLCATSRDQGSGLATGELFFGEGSRLTVL.

The CDR3 sequence is CASSVSGTGAETQYF. The CDR3 DNA reads TGCGCCAGCAGCGTTTCCGGGACAGGGGCGGAGACCCAGTACTTC. The V and J genes are TRBV5-1 and TRBJ2-5; 10 nucleotides line up with TRBD1. The CDR3 has 15 amino acids. CDR1 is SGHRS and CDR2 is YFSETQ in the germline V gene. V trimming: 4 bases; J trimming: 5 bases; junction bases outside the gene matches: 8.

This clonotype was seen at least ten times. The V and J genes are TRBV11-2 and TRBJ1-1; 7 bases align to TRBD1. The CDR3 covers 13 residues. The junction had 5 bases not matched to a gene; V was cut back by 5 bases and J by 5 bases. Germline CDR1 reads SGHAT; CDR2 reads FQNNGV. CDR3 residues: CASSPARGTEAFF. The CDR3 DNA follows: TGTGCCAGCAGCCCCGCCAGGGGGACTGAAGCTTTCTTT. Full variable domain (missing parts from reference TRBV11-2 and TRBJ1-1): EAGVAQSPRYKIIEKRQSVAFWCNPISGHATLYWYQQILGQGPKLLIQFQNNGVVDDSQLPKDRFSAERLKGVDSTLKIQPAKLEDSAVYLCASSPARGTEAFFGQGTRLTVV.

This clonotype turned up a few times. The J gene is TRBJ2-1, the V gene TRBV5-4; 13 bases are shared with TRBD2. There are 16 residues in the CDR3. The ends lost 4 bases at V and 6 bases at J; junction bases unmatched: 7. Germline CDR1 SGHNT, CDR2 YYREEE (reference sequence). Here the CDR3 DNA reads TGTGCCAGCAGCCCGGGGACTAGCGGGACAATCAATGAGCAGTTCTTC. Translating gives CASSPGTSGTINEQFF.

Worth noting for this clonotype: A single base separates this from a much larger clone, so it may be a read error. V is TRBV20-1 and J is TRBJ1-6, with TRBD1 as a possible D gene (6 bases). This CDR3 is built from 16 residues. Germline V gene data show CDR1 as DFQATT and CDR2 as SNEGSKA (reference sequence). The CDR3 bases are TGCAGTGCTAGGAAACAGGGAAGGAATTATAATACACCCCTCCACTTT. Translated, it gives CSARKQGRNYNTPLHF.

The sample holds a few counts of this clonotype. The chain couples TRBV5-5 to TRBJ2-4; D possibly corresponds to TRBD1 (5 bases). This CDR3 spans 14 amino acids. The ends were cut back, 1 base at V and 7 bases at J, with 12 bases in the middle. Germline CDR1 reads SGHKS; CDR2 reads YYEKEE (reference sequence). Here the CDR3 DNA reads TGTGCCAGCAGCTTGTCGGCAGGGATGAACATTCAGTACTTC. Encoded protein: CASSLSAGMNIQYF.

This clonotype was seen many times. The rearrangement uses TRBV5-1 and TRBJ2-1; 10 bases are a match to TRBD2. This CDR3 is built from 15 residues. The V segment lost 0 bases and the J segment 6 bases; nucleotides outside the gene matches: 3. Germline V gene sequence: CDR1 SGHRS, CDR2 YFSETQ. As DNA, the CDR3 is TGCGCCAGCAGCTTGGAGAGCGGGAGGGTCAATGAGCAGTTCTTC. Residues: CASSLESGRVNEQFF.

This chain links TRBV5-1 with TRBJ2-7, with a weak D call TRBD2 (5 bases). The germline V gene has CDR1 SGHRS and CDR2 YFSETQ. Trimming took off 3 bases at V and 6 bases at J, with 13 bases between the two ends. The CDR3 has 13 amino acids. CDR3 in DNA: TGCGCCAGCAGCTCTGGAGAGGGTCTCGAGCAGTACTTC. Its protein is CASSSGEGLEQYF.

The rearrangement joins TRBV6-1 to TRBJ2-1; 10 bases match TRBD2. Germline V lookup: CDR1 MNHNS, CDR2 SASEGT. The CDR3 runs 14 residues. The ends lost 10 bases at V and 8 bases at J; junction bases unmatched: 11. The CDR3 loop reads CATQREGKSDEQFF. Written as DNA, the CDR3 is TGTGCCACCCAGCGGGAGGGCAAATCGGATGAGCAGTTCTTC.

This clonotype came up many times. This sequence joins TRBV24-1 and TRBJ2-6; unclear D gene. Trimming pared 1 base from V and 0 bases from J, leaving 6 bases between. The CDR3 covers 16 residues. Germline loops: CDR1 KGHDR, CDR2 SFDVKD. The CDR3 nucleotides are TGTGCCACCAGTGATTTAGGCCACTCTGGGGCCAACGTCCTGACTTTC. It yields the protein CATSDLGHSGANVLTF.